This T cell receptor (beta chain) was captured in a study of shared clonotypes between healthy human individuals. Deep-level settings were used for running the assay. Genomic DNA (from each subset) was split evenly across several immunoSEQ plates. Profiled with immunoSEQ multiplex PCR; TCRdb holds only in-frame clones, not every one. The sample has about half a million clones, roughly four fifths seen once. V was pared by 0 bases and J by 0 bases, with 7 bases between. CDR3 size: 15 residues. Germline loops: CDR1 LGHNA, CDR2 YNFKEQ. The donors, all of them Caucasian adults, lived in Nashville, Tennessee.

The sample consisted of PBMCs. The V and J genes are TRBV4-2 and TRBJ2-3; D gene uncertain. This TCR was recovered from a woman aged 40-49 years in good health. Some clones in this sample may be carry-over from other donors' samples. The CDR3 sequence: CASSQDLGSTDTQYF. The CDR3 DNA reads as TGTGCCAGCAGCCAAGATCTTGGGAGCACAGATACGCAGTATTTT.